This entry lists 20 T cell receptor beta chains sequenced from one sample in a study of cytotoxic CD8 clonotypes in ibrutinib-treated CLL. The assay was immunoSEQ multiplex PCR, and TCRdb's table has in-frame clones only and misses some. The sample carries tens of thousands of clones, 69% recorded once. This specimen was PBMCs, taken after 24 months of ibrutinib treatment. The origin of the receptors is a human donor with chronic lymphocytic leukemia.

The genes are TRBV5-1 and TRBJ1-1; maybe TRBD1 (5 bases). Germline CDR1 reads SGHRS; CDR2 reads YFSETQ. Between the trimmed V and J ends, which lost 4 bases and 0 bases, there was a span of 13 bases. The CDR3 length is 15 residues. The CDR3 is CASSNLGEMNTEAFF. In DNA, the CDR3 is TGCGCCAGCAGCAACTTGGGGGAAATGAACACTGAAGCTTTCTTT.

V and J are TRBV4-1 and TRBJ1-2; 10 bases fit TRBD1. Per the germline V gene, CDR1 is MGHRA and CDR2 is YSYEKL. Trimming cost V 3 bases and J 2 bases; bases outside gene matches: 6. The CDR3 runs to 16 residues. This CDR3 is CASSQGRTGGNYGYTF. The CDR3 DNA follows: TGCGCCAGCAGCCAGGGACGGACAGGGGGAAACTATGGCTACACCTTC.

The chain couples TRBV10-3 to TRBJ1-1; D is unresolved. V was pared by 6 bases and J by 0 bases, with 11 bases between. Germline CDR1 reads ENHRY; CDR2 reads SYGVKD. This CDR3 is 14 amino acids long. The CDR3 protein is CAIRFSDMNTEAFF. The CDR3 DNA reads as TGTGCCATCAGATTCAGCGACATGAACACTGAAGCTTTCTTT.

The chain employs TRBV2 and TRBJ2-5; 11 bases are shared with TRBD2. Germline V gene sequence: CDR1 SNHLY, CDR2 FYNNEI. The V gene end was trimmed by 5 bases and the J gene end by 12 bases; junction bases not matched to a gene: 5. The CDR3 is 12 amino acids. The CDR3 DNA reads TGTGCCAGCAGTTCTAGCGGGGGGAGGGAGTACTTC. This translates into CASSSSGGREYF.

This clone came up a few times. The V and J genes are TRBV19 and TRBJ1-3; weak D call: TRBD1 (5 bases). V lost 0 bases, J lost 0 bases, and 12 bases lay in between. The CDR3 contains 17 residues. Germline assignment: CDR1 LNHDA and CDR2 SQIVND (reference sequence). The CDR3 DNA follows: TGTGCCAGTAGTATAGAATGGACAAGTACCTCTGGAAACACCATATATTTT. As protein: CASSIEWTSTSGNTIYF.

This clone was seen a few times. V is TRBV2 and J is TRBJ2-1; 15 nucleotides agree with TRBD2. The CDR3 is made up of 13 amino acids. Germline V gives CDR1 SNHLY, CDR2 FYNNEI. With 11 bases clipped from V and 9 bases from J, the junction kept 5 bases outside the gene matches. In nucleotides, the CDR3 is TGTGCCCTTGGACTAGCGGGGGGGGTTGAGCAGTTCTTC. Protein product: CALGLAGGVEQFF.

The chain combines TRBV7-2 with TRBJ2-3; D is possibly TRBD2 (6 bases). The germline gives CDR1 SGHTA, CDR2 FQGNSA. CDR3 length: 13 residues. Trimming pared 5 bases from V and 11 bases from J, leaving 17 bases between. CDR3: CASSPRLGGEQYF. CDR3 nucleotide sequence: TGTGCCAGCAGCCCTCGTCTGGGGGGAGAGCAGTATTTT.

The chain joins TRBV27 to TRBJ2-5; possibly TRBD1 for D (5 bases). The V gene lost 5 bases and the J gene lost 4 bases, with 8 bases spanning the gap. CDR3 length: 12 amino acids. Per germline, CDR1 MNHEY and CDR2 SMNVEV (reference sequence). CDR3 nucleotides: TGTGCCAGCAGTCAAAGGGGAGAGACCCAGTACTTC. This codes for CASSQRGETQYF.

This clone was observed a few times. This chain joins TRBV20-1 and TRBJ2-5, with D unresolved. The CDR3 spans 11 residues. Germline loops: CDR1 DFQATT, CDR2 SNEGSKA (reference sequence). V was trimmed by 7 bases and J by 4 bases, leaving 10 bases between them. CDR3 sequence: CSGPVGETQYF. DNA for the CDR3: TGCAGTGGGCCGGTTGGAGAGACCCAGTACTTC.

V gene TRBV10-1 combines with J gene TRBJ2-3, with 8 nucleotides matching TRBD2. J was trimmed by 7 bases and V by 8 bases; bases with no gene match: 11. CDR3 length: 14 residues. CDR1 and CDR2 (germline): WNHNN, SYGVQD (reference sequence). CDR3 bases: TGCGCCAGCCGGCCGGGCGGGGGGCGGAATACGCAGTATTTT. It encodes CASRPGGGRNTQYF.

V is TRBV5-1 and J is TRBJ1-1; 8 nucleotides agree with TRBD1. Per germline, CDR1 SGHRS and CDR2 YFSETQ. The CDR3 loop spans 14 amino acids. V lost 5 bases, J lost 4 bases, and 7 bases stayed unmatched. The DNA of the CDR3 is TGCGCCAGCAGTTGGACAGGGAGTGTCACTGAAGCTTTCTTT. Translation: CASSWTGSVTEAFF. Full variable domain (rest looked up from reference TRBV5-1 and TRBJ1-1): KAGVTQTPRYLIKTRGQQVTLSCSPISGHRSVSWYQQTPGQGLQFLFEYFSETQRNKGNFPGRFSGRQFSNSRSEMNVSTLELGDSALYLCASSWTGSVTEAFFGQGTRLTVV.

This clone was recorded a few times. This chain connects TRBV6-6 to TRBJ2-7, with TRBD1 as a possible D gene (5 bases). This CDR3 region has 12 residues. Germline V CDR1 and CDR2: MNHNY, SVGAGI (reference sequence). Trimming stripped 2 bases from V and 6 bases from J, with 8 bases between. CDR3 amino acids: CASSYLGVEQYF. As DNA, the CDR3 is TGTGCCAGCAGTTACCTAGGGGTCGAGCAGTACTTC.

The chain has TRBV28 and TRBJ1-2, with TRBD1 identical over 8 bases. From germline, CDR1 is MDHEN and CDR2 SYDVKM. J lost 8 bases, V lost 8 bases, and 7 bases had no gene match. The CDR3 is 12 amino acids. CDR3 sequence reads: CASGRGRSGYTF. The CDR3 DNA reads TGTGCCAGCGGCAGGGGGCGTTCGGGCTACACCTTC.

The rearrangement uses TRBV7-6 and TRBJ2-7, with D hard to call. The V and J ends lost 1 base and 5 bases respectively, with 6 bases between them. The CDR3 extends over 12 amino acids. Germline CDR1 SGHVS, CDR2 FNYEAQ. CDR3 coding DNA: TGTGCCAGCAGCTTAGACAGACACGAGCAGTACTTC. Protein: CASSLDRHEQYF.

This clone was seen only once. The chain links TRBV7-2 to TRBJ1-4; perhaps TRBD1 as D (6 bases). This CDR3 contains 14 residues. V lost 3 bases, J lost 4 bases, and 9 bases lay in between. CDR1 and CDR2 from the germline V gene are SGHTA and FQGNSA. CDR3 loop: CASSFGGLNEKLFF. As DNA, the CDR3 is TGTGCCAGCAGCTTCGGGGGGCTTAATGAAAAACTGTTTTTT.

The chain couples TRBV6-5 to TRBJ1-5; a weak D match, TRBD1 (5 bases). V was shortened by 4 bases and J by 2 bases, with 6 bases between the two germline ends. CDR1 is MNHEY and CDR2 is SVGAGI in the germline V gene. The CDR3 is 13 amino acids. CDR3 DNA sequence: TGTGCCAGCAGTTCACAGGGCAATCAGCCCCAGCATTTT. Translating gives CASSSQGNQPQHF.

In this sample, this clone is medium-sized (0.01 to 0.1%). The chain couples TRBV5-6 to TRBJ2-3; a weak D match, TRBD2 (5 bases). This CDR3 is 14 amino acids long. The V end lost 2 bases, the J end lost 6 bases, and 13 bases lay between the germline ends. CDR1 is SGHDT, CDR2 YYEEEE, per germline. This CDR3 reads CASSLGSWRDTQYF. In nucleotides, the CDR3 is TGTGCCAGCAGCTTAGGAAGTTGGAGGGATACGCAGTATTTT. Full variable domain (missing parts from reference TRBV5-6 and TRBJ2-3): DAGVTQSPTHLIKTRGQQVTLRCSPKSGHDTVSWYQQALGQGPQFIFQYYEEEERQRGNFPDRFSGHQFPNYSSELNVNALLLGDSALYLCASSLGSWRDTQYFGPGTRLTVL.

The V and J genes are TRBV5-4 and TRBJ2-1, with D hard to call. V lost 2 bases and J 4 bases, leaving 16 bases between the germline ends. The germline V gene has CDR1 SGHNT and CDR2 YYREEE (reference sequence). The CDR3 is made up of 16 amino acids. This chain's CDR3 is CASSFVAAARYNEQFF. CDR3 bases: TGTGCCAGCAGCTTTGTGGCGGCAGCGAGATACAATGAGCAGTTCTTC.

As for this clone: An end of the junction differs from the germline gene, which may be a read error. The chain recombines TRBV4-1 with TRBJ2-7; 16 nucleotides agree with TRBD2. The CDR3 is made up of 17 amino acids. Germline V gene lookup returns CDR1 MGHRA and CDR2 YSYEKL. The CDR3 nucleotides read TGCGCCAGCAGACAAGCGGGACTAGCGGGGGGGTCTGACGAGCAGTACTTC. It yields the protein CASRQAGLAGGSDEQYF.

The V call is TRBV7-9, the J call TRBJ2-1, with 15 bases that match TRBD2. Trimming at V came to 3 bases and at J to 7 bases, leaving 1 base not matched to a gene. CDR3 length: 15 residues. Germline V lookup: CDR1 SEHNR, CDR2 FQNEAQ (reference sequence). The CDR3 spells CASSFGTSGGNEQFF. In nucleotides, the CDR3 is TGTGCCAGCAGCTTCGGGACTAGCGGGGGGAATGAGCAGTTCTTC.